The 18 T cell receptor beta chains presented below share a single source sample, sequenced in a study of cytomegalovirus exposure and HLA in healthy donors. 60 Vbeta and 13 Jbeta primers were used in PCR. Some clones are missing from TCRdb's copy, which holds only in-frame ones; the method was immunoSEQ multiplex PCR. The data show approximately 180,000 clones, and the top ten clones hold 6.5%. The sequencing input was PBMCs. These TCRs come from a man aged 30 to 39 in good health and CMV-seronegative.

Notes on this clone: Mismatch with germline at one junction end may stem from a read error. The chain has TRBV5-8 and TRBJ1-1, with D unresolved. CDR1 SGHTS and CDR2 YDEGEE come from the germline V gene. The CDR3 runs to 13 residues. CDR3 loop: CASSYGENTEVFF. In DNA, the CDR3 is TGTGCCAGCAGCTACGGAGAGAACACTGAAGTTTTCTTT.

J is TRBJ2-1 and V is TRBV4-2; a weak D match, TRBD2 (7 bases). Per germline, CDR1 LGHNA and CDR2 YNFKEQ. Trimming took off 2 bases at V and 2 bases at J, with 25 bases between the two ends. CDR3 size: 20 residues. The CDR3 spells CASSQRGGEAGIHPYNEQFF. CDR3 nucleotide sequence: TGTGCCAGCAGCCAAAGGGGGGGAGAAGCGGGGATACATCCCTACAATGAGCAGTTCTTC.

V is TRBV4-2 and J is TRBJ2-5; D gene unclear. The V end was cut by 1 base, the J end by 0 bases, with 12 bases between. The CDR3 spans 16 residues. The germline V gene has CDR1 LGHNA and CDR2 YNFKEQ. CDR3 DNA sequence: TGTGCCAGCAGCCAAGGTGCAGGAATCAACCAAGAGACCCAGTACTTC. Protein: CASSQGAGINQETQYF.

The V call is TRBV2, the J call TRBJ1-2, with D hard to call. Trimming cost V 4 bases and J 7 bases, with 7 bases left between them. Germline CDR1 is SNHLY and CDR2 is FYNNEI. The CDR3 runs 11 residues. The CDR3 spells CASSVGVGYTF. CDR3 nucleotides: TGTGCCAGCAGTGTCGGGGTTGGCTACACCTTC.

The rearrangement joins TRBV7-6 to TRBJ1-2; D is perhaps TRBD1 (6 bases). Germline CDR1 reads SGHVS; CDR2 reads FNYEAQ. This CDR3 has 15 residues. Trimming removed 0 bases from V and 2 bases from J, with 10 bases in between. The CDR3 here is CASSLARTVNYGYTF. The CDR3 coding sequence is TGTGCCAGCAGCTTAGCGAGGACAGTGAACTATGGCTACACCTTC.

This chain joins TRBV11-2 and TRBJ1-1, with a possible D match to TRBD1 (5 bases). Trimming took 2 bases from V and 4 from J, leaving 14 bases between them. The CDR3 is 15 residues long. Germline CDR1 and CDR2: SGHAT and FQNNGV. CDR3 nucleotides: TGTGCCAGCAGCTTATCTTGGGGCGAAGGCACTGAAGCTTTCTTT. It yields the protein CASSLSWGEGTEAFF. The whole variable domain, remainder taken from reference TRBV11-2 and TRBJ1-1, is EAGVAQSPRYKIIEKRQSVAFWCNPISGHATLYWYQQILGQGPKLLIQFQNNGVVDDSQLPKDRFSAERLKGVDSTLKIQPAKLEDSAVYLCASSLSWGEGTEAFFGQGTRLTVV.

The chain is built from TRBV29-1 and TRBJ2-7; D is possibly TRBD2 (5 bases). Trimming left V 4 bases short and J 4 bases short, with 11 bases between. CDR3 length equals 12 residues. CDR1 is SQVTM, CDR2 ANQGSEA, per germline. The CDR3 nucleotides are TGCAGCGTTGCGGACGGGATTTACGAGCAGTACTTC. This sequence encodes CSVADGIYEQYF.

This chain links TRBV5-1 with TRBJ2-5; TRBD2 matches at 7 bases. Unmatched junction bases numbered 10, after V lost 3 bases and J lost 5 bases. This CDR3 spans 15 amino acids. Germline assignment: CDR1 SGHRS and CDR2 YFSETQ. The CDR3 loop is CASSWGEGSGETQYF. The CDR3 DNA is TGCGCCAGCAGCTGGGGGGAGGGTTCCGGCGAGACCCAGTACTTC.

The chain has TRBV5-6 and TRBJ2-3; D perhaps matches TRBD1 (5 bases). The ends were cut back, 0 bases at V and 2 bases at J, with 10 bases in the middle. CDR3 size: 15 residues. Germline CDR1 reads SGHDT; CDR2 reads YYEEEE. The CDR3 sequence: CASSLGAGSTDTQYF. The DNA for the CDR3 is TGTGCCAGCAGCTTGGGGGCAGGGTCCACAGATACGCAGTATTTT.

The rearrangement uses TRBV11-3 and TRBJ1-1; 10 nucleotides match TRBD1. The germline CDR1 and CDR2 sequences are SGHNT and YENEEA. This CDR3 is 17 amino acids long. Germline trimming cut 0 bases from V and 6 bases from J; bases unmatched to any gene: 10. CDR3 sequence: CASSLDLIRGQGAEAFF. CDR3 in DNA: TGTGCCAGCAGCTTAGATCTAATTCGAGGACAGGGGGCTGAAGCTTTCTTT.

CDR3 nucleotides: TGCGCCAGCAGCCGGGACATACAGAACACTGAAGCTTTCTTT. It encodes CASSRDIQNTEAFF. This rearrangement joins TRBV4-1 to TRBJ1-1; tentatively, D is TRBD1 (6 bases). Trimming shortened V by 4 bases and J by 1 base, and 10 bases separated the two germline ends. This CDR3 spans 14 amino acids. Germline CDR1 is MGHRA and CDR2 is YSYEKL.

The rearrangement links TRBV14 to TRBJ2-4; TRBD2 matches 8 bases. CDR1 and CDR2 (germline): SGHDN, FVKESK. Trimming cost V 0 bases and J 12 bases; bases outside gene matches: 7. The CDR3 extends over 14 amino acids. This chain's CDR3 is CASSQDGLAGPQYF. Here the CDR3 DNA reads TGTGCCAGCAGCCAAGATGGGCTAGCGGGTCCTCAGTACTTC.

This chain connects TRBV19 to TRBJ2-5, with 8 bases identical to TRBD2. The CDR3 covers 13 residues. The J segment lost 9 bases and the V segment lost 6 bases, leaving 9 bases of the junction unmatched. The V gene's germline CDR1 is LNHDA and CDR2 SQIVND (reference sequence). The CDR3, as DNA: TGTGCCAGTAGCCCCGGGGGGGGACTGCCCCAGTACTTC. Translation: CASSPGGGLPQYF.

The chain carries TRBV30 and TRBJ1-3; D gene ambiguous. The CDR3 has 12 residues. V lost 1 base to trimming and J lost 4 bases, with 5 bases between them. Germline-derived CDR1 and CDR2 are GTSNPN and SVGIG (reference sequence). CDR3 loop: CAWSAGGNTIYF. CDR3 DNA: TGTGCCTGGAGTGCAGGCGGAAACACCATATATTTT.

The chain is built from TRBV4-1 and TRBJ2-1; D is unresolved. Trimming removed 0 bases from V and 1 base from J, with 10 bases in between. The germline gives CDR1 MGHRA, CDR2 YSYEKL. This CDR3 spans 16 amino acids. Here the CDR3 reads CASSQDPSRSYNEQFF. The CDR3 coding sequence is TGCGCCAGCAGCCAAGACCCTAGTAGGTCCTACAATGAGCAGTTCTTC.

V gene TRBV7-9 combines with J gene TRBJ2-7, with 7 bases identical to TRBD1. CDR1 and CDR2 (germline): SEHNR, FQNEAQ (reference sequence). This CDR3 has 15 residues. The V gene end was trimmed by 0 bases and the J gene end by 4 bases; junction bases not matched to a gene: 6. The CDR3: CASSLAGQGVYEQYF. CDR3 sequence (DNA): TGTGCCAGCAGCTTAGCTGGTCAGGGGGTTTACGAGCAGTACTTC. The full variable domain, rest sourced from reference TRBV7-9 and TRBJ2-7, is DTGVSQNPRHKITKRGQNVTFRCDPISEHNRLYWYRQTLGQGPEFLTYFQNEAQLEKSRLLSDRFSAERPKGSFSTLEIQRTEQGDSAMYLCASSLAGQGVYEQYFGPGTRLTVT.

This chain's CDR3 is CASSTYNSPLHF. The CDR3 DNA reads TGTGCCAGCAGCACCTATAATTCACCCCTCCACTTT. The chain employs TRBV6-5 and TRBJ1-6; D gene unclear. The CDR3 spans 12 residues. Deletions cut 6 bases from V and 2 bases from J, with 2 bases between. Germline CDR1 is MNHEY and CDR2 is SVGAGI.

The CDR3 reads CASSQSPGQIDTFF. As DNA, the CDR3 is TGCGCCAGCAGCCAGTCCCCGGGACAGATTGATACTTTCTTT. The V and J genes are TRBV4-1 and TRBJ1-1; 7 nucleotides line up with TRBD1. The V segment lost 3 bases and the J segment 12 bases; nucleotides outside the gene matches: 13. Germline V gives CDR1 MGHRA, CDR2 YSYEKL. The length of the CDR3 is 14 residues.